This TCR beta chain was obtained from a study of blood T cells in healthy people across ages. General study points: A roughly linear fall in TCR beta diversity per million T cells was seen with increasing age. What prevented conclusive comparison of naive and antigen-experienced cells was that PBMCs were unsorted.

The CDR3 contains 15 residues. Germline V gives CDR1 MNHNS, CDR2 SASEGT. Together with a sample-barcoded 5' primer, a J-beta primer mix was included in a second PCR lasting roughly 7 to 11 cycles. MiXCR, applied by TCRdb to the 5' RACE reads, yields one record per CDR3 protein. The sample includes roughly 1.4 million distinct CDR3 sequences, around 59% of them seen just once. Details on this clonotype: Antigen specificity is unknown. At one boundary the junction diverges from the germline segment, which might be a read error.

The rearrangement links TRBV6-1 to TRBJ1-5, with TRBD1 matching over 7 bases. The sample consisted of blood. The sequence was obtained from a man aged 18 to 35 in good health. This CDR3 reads CAGSVNRGSNQPQHF. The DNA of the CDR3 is TGTGCCGGCAGTGTAAACAGGGGAAGCAATCAGCCCCAGCATTTT.